Each of the 3 T cell receptor beta chains below was sequenced from the same sample in a study of blood T cell repertoires in COVID-19. Generated by immunoSEQ multiplex PCR, the TCRdb table keeps only in-frame clones and is missing some. The sample consists of 250,000 or so clones, about 87% of them appearing once. The specimen sequenced was peripheral blood. Every receptor here comes from a woman younger than 45 with COVID-19, enrolled during active disease.

The chain carries TRBV6-2 or TRBV6-3 and TRBJ2-1, with 10 positions matching TRBD2. The CDR3 consists of 15 residues. V was pared by 6 bases and J by 6 bases, with 8 bases of the junction left unmatched. Germline lookup yields CDR1 MNHEY and CDR2 SVGEGT. The CDR3 region is CASSAPGLAINEQFF. In nucleotides, the CDR3 is TGTGCCAGCAGCGCACCGGGACTAGCGATCAATGAGCAGTTCTTC.

This chain joins TRBV7-6 and TRBJ1-4; D is unresolved. Trimming pared 1 base from V and 2 bases from J, leaving 14 bases between. Germline V lookup: CDR1 SGHVS, CDR2 FNYEAQ. The CDR3 runs to 17 residues. The CDR3 DNA sequence: TGTGCCAGCAGCTTAGGAGCCCAACCACCGACTAATGAAAAACTGTTTTTT. Translating gives CASSLGAQPPTNEKLFF. The whole variable domain, remainder taken from reference TRBV7-6 and TRBJ1-4, is GAGVSQSPRYKVTKRGQDVALRCDPISGHVSLYWYRQALGQGPEFLTYFNYEAQQDKSGLPNDRFSAERPEGSISTLTIQRTEQRDSAMYRCASSLGAQPPTNEKLFFGSGTQLSVL.

V gene TRBV9 combines with J gene TRBJ2-7; 10 bases map to TRBD1. The CDR3 extends over 15 amino acids. V trimming: 0 bases; J trimming: 5 bases; junction bases outside the gene matches: 5. Germline values: CDR1 SGDLS, CDR2 YYNGEE. CDR3 in amino acids: CASSVVRTGGNEQYV. As DNA, the CDR3 is TGTGCCAGCAGCGTAGTGAGGACAGGGGGAAACGAGCAGTACGTC.